This TCR beta chain comes out of a study of monozygotic twins with inflammatory bowel disease. CDR3 length: 13 residues. Germline values: CDR1 KGHDR, CDR2 SFDVKD. TCRdb reprocessed the 5' RACE reads, with one entry per CDR3 protein and no DNA. This sample's table reports approximately 390,000 distinct CDR3 sequences. The V gene is TRBV24-1, the J gene TRBJ2-5. Sequencing used blood. This receptor was taken from a human donor with ulcerative colitis or Crohn's disease, or a healthy co-twin of an affected twin (not recorded which). The CDR3: CATSEWDQETQYF.